These T cell receptor beta chains were read from a single sample in a study of shared clonotypes between healthy human individuals. The assay was immunoSEQ multiplex PCR, and TCRdb's table has in-frame clones only and misses some. The sample carries about 500,000 clones, more than 70% recorded once. The sample consisted of PBMCs. All receptors come from a woman between 40 and 50 years old in good health. Some clones in this sample may be carry-over from other donors' samples. CDR3s include the opening cysteine and the closing phenylalanine or tryptophan. D genes are given only for firm matches. Clone sizes are given selectively: once, few, many, or a class where the clone is expanded.

>.|TRBJ1-1|TRBV19|.
CASSIGPKNTEAFF
TGTGCCAGTAGTATAGGGCCGAAAAACACTGAAGCTTTCTTT
>.|TRBJ2-3|TRBV4-2|many
CASSQGGQGSDTQYF
TGTGCCAGCAGCCAAGGGGGGCAGGGCTCAGATACGCAGTATTTT
>.|TRBJ1-1|TRBV6-5|.
CASTEIGGATEAFF
TGTGCCAGCACCGAAATAGGGGGGGCGACGGAAGCTTTCTTT
>TRBD2|TRBJ2-7|TRBV11-2|.
CASSLGTSSYEQYF
TGTGCCAGCAGCTTAGGGACTAGCAGCTACGAGCAGTACTTC
>.|TRBJ1-4|TRBV30|.
CAWSPQGARGLITTNEKLFF
TGTGCCTGGAGTCCTCAAGGGGCCAGGGGACTCATAACAACTAATGAAAAACTGTTTTTT
>TRBD1|TRBJ2-2|TRBV2|.
CASKTGQSVGELFF
TGTGCCAGCAAGACGGGACAGTCAGTCGGGGAGCTGTTTTTT
>TRBD2|TRBJ2-3|TRBV15|.
CATSRDPLAGSRDTQYF
TGTGCCACCAGCAGAGATCCCCTAGCGGGATCTAGAGATACGCAGTATTTT
>TRBD1|TRBJ2-7|TRBV5-1|.
CASSPRDRGGNEQYF
TGCGCCAGCAGCCCCCGGGACAGGGGTGGAAACGAGCAGTACTTC
>.|TRBJ2-5|TRBV11-1|.
CASSSRSVETQYF
TGTGCCAGCAGCTCACGGTCGGTGGAGACCCAGTACTTC
>.|TRBJ2-5|TRBV2|.
CASIRGSQETQYF
TGTGCCAGCATCCGGGGCTCACAAGAGACCCAGTACTTC
>TRBD1|TRBJ1-3|TRBV7-8|.
CASSSYRGNSGNTIYF
TGTGCCAGCAGCTCATACAGGGGGAACTCTGGAAACACCATATATTTT
>.|TRBJ2-7|TRBV28|.
CASSFSYGAGKAYEQYF
TGTGCCAGCAGTTTTAGTTATGGGGCAGGTAAAGCCTACGAGCAGTACTTC
>TRBD2|TRBJ2-7|TRBV6-5|few
CASSYLGTSSYEQYF
TGTGCCAGCAGTTACTTAGGGACTAGTTCCTACGAGCAGTACTTC
>.|TRBJ2-7|TRBV21-1|.
CASSKFCSYEQYF
TGTGCCAGCAGCAAGTTTTGCTCCTACGAGCAGTACTTC
>.|TRBJ2-3|TRBV5-1|.
CASSLGLGPDTQYF
TGCGCCAGCAGCTTGGGATTAGGCCCAGATACGCAGTATTTT
>TRBD2|TRBJ2-2|TRBV28|.
CATIRSGLAGTGELFF
TGTGCCACCATACGGTCGGGACTAGCGGGAACCGGGGAGCTGTTTTTT
>TRBD1|TRBJ2-7|TRBV29-1|.
CSVEDLQGAEQYF
TGCAGCGTTGAAGACCTACAGGGGGCTGAGCAGTACTTC
>TRBD1|TRBJ2-3|TRBV2|.
CASTPDRASTDTQYF
TGTGCCAGCACCCCGGACAGGGCTAGCACAGATACGCAGTATTTT
>.|TRBJ1-5|TRBV27|.
CASSPMFRTIYSNQPQHF
TGTGCCAGCAGTCCCATGTTTCGGACAATCTATAGCAATCAGCCCCAGCATTTT
>.|TRBJ1-1|TRBV25-1|many
CASRGPAGTEAFF
TGTGCCAGCAGAGGGCCGGCCGGCACTGAAGCTTTCTTT
>TRBD2|TRBJ2-5|TRBV18|.
CASSRTSGNQETQYF
TGTGCCAGCTCACGGACTAGCGGTAACCAAGAGACCCAGTACTTC
>.|TRBJ1-5|TRBV10-3|.
CAISESLGARRQPQHF
TGTGCCATCAGTGAGTCGCTGGGGGCAAGAAGGCAGCCCCAGCATTTT
>.|TRBJ1-2|TRBV11-2|.
CASSSLGRARGRGGYTF
TGTGCCAGCAGCTCCCTGGGCAGGGCGCGGGGTCGCGGGGGCTACACCTTC
>.|TRBJ2-7|TRBV19|.
CASSIGMEAGIPYEQYF
TGTGCCAGTAGTATAGGTATGGAGGCAGGGATACCCTACGAGCAGTACTTC
>TRBD1|TRBJ1-5|TRBV11-1|.
CASSPGTAMNQPQHF
TGTGCCAGCAGCCCCGGGACAGCTATGAATCAGCCCCAGCATTTT